Presented here are 20 T cell receptor beta chains from one specimen sequenced in a study of identical twins. A single record per CDR3 protein comes from TCRdb applying MiXCR to the 5' RACE reads. The repertoire holds about 490,000 distinct CDR3 sequences, with around 15% as singletons. These same records also appear under a second study, on yellow fever vaccine responses in identical twins.

Sequenced input: CD4+ T cells sorted from blood. These TCRs come from a woman aged 18-30 years in good health.

The chain employs TRBV5-1 and TRBJ2-2, with TRBD2 identical over 11 bases. The trim removed 7 bases at V and 4 bases at J, leaving 6 bases unmatched. The CDR3 has 15 residues. Per the germline V gene, CDR1 is SGHRS and CDR2 is YFSETQ. CDR3 bases: TGCGCCAGCGGGGCGGGACTAGCGGTCACCGGGGAGCTGTTTTTT. Amino acid sequence: CASGAGLAVTGELFF.

This chain connects TRBV6-1 to TRBJ1-6; D is perhaps TRBD1 (5 bases). This CDR3 is built from 12 residues. V dropped 2 bases and J dropped 13 bases, with 9 bases sitting between them. The germline V gene encodes CDR1 MNHNS and CDR2 SASEGT. CDR3 nucleotides: TGTGCCAGCAGTGAACGGGGGTTGCCCCTCCACTTT. Translating gives CASSERGLPLHF.

The V gene is TRBV7-2, the J gene TRBJ2-1, with 16 bases aligning to TRBD2. The CDR3 spans 14 residues. Germline CDR1 and CDR2: SGHTA and FQGNSA. J lost 13 bases, V lost 5 bases, and 5 bases had no gene match. The CDR3 nucleotides read TGTGCCAGCAGCACGGGACTAGCGGGGGGGACTCAGTTCTTC. Its protein is CASSTGLAGGTQFF.

This chain joins TRBV20-1 and TRBJ2-2, with unresolved D. The CDR3 runs 12 residues. The V gene lost 2 bases and the J gene lost 5 bases, with 6 bases spanning the gap. The V gene's germline CDR1 is DFQATT and CDR2 SNEGSKA (reference sequence). The DNA for the CDR3 is TGCAGTGCTAGATGGCGGACCGGGGAGCTGTTTTTT. Protein product: CSARWRTGELFF.

This clonotype was seen more than once but under ten times. The V gene is TRBV18, the J gene TRBJ2-7, with 7 nucleotides matching TRBD1. Germline trimming cut 3 bases from V and 0 bases from J; bases unmatched to any gene: 2. Germline CDR1 reads KGHSH; CDR2 reads LQKENI. CDR3 length: 14 amino acids. The CDR3: CASSPDRSSYEQYV. CDR3 DNA sequence: TGTGCCAGCTCACCGGACAGGAGCTCCTACGAGCAGTACGTC.

This clonotype was picked up one time. This rearrangement joins TRBV29-1 to TRBJ1-1; D gene uncertain. Per the germline V gene, CDR1 is SQVTM and CDR2 is ANQGSEA. Trimming took 2 bases from V and 3 from J, leaving 10 bases between them. The CDR3 has 13 amino acids. CDR3 nucleotide sequence: TGCAGCGTTGAATTGGGGTGGGACACTGAAGCTTTCTTT. Protein product: CSVELGWDTEAFF.

The chain employs TRBV7-8 and TRBJ2-6; 7 positions agree with TRBD1. This CDR3 contains 17 residues. J was trimmed by 0 bases and V by 6 bases; bases with no gene match: 8. Germline V gene data show CDR1 as SGHVS and CDR2 as FQNEAQ. CDR3 residues: CASSSRDSYSGANVLTF. In nucleotides, the CDR3 is TGTGCCAGCAGTTCACGGGACAGCTACTCTGGGGCCAACGTCCTGACTTTC.

J is TRBJ2-1 and V is TRBV7-9, with TRBD1 as a possible D gene (5 bases). CDR1 and CDR2 (germline): SEHNR, FQNEAQ (reference sequence). V lost 5 bases to trimming and J lost 0 bases, with 11 bases between them. The CDR3 has 15 residues. Here the CDR3 DNA reads TGTGCCAGCAGCCTCAGGGAACTCTCCTACAATGAGCAGTTCTTC. Protein product: CASSLRELSYNEQFF.

This rearrangement joins TRBV18 to TRBJ2-1, with 16 bases lining up with TRBD2. Germline values: CDR1 KGHSH, CDR2 LQKENI. The ends lost 0 bases at V and 6 bases at J; junction bases unmatched: 2. The CDR3 has 17 residues. The CDR3 sequence is CASSPPGLAGGPNEQFF. The CDR3, as DNA: TGTGCCAGCTCACCACCGGGACTAGCGGGAGGGCCCAATGAGCAGTTCTTC. Full variable domain (missing parts from reference TRBV18 and TRBJ2-1): NAGVMQNPRHLVRRRGQEARLRCSPMKGHSHVYWYRQLPEEGLKFMVYLQKENIIDESGMPKERFSAEFPKEGPSILRIQQVVRGDSAAYFCASSPPGLAGGPNEQFFGPGTRLTVL.

Concerning this clonotype: This may arise from a read error, as a much more abundant clone is one base away. The genes are TRBV7-3 and TRBJ2-2, with D perhaps matching TRBD2 (6 bases). In germline, CDR1 is SGHTA, CDR2 FQGTGA. The CDR3 contains 14 residues. The CDR3, as DNA: TGTGCCAGCAGCTTAGGAATGAACACCGGGGGGCTGTTTTTT. Translated: CASSLGMNTGGLFF. Full variable domain (remainder filled in from reference TRBV7-3 and TRBJ2-2): GAGVSQTPSNKVTEKGKYVELRCDPISGHTALYWYRQSLGQGPEFLIYFQGTGAADDSGLPNDRFFAVRPEGSVSTLKIQRTERGDSAVYLCASSLGMNTGGLFFGEGSRLTVL.

Concerning this clonotype itself: Possible read error: a much larger clone is one base away. The chain recombines TRBV7-2 with TRBJ2-7, with 11 bases matching TRBD2. CDR1 is SGHTA, CDR2 FQGNSA, per germline. The CDR3 loop spans 15 amino acids. V lost 2 bases and J lost 12; bases outside the gene matches: 12. CDR3 region: CASSLILAGVSGLYF. CDR3 nucleotides: TGTGCCAGCAGCTTAATACTAGCGGGAGTGTCGGGGCTGTACTTC.

V usage is TRBV15 and J usage is TRBJ2-7; D is perhaps TRBD1 or TRBD2 (5 bases each). Germline-derived CDR1 and CDR2 are LNHNV and YYDKDF (reference sequence). This CDR3 has 15 amino acids. The V and J ends lost 0 bases and 2 bases respectively, with 11 bases between them. In DNA, the CDR3 is TGTGCCACCAGCAGAGATCTCGGGGCGACCTACGAGCAGTACGTC. Its translation: CATSRDLGATYEQYV.

The chain is built from TRBV29-1 and TRBJ2-1, with 9 positions matching TRBD2. This CDR3 comprises 13 residues. The germline V gene has CDR1 SQVTM and CDR2 ANQGSEA. V shed 5 bases, J shed 2 bases, and the junction held 1 base outside the gene matches. The CDR3 region is CSVWTSAYNEQFF. The CDR3 DNA is TGCAGCGTTTGGACTAGCGCCTACAATGAGCAGTTCTTC.

This chain connects TRBV6-2 or TRBV6-3 to TRBJ1-2; D is ambiguous. Trimming stripped 2 bases from V and 1 base from J, with 8 bases between. The CDR3 extends over 14 amino acids. Germline CDR1 is MNHEY and CDR2 is SVGEGT. CDR3 coding DNA: TGTGCCAGCAGTTACATCGAACATAACTATGGCTACACCTTC. As protein: CASSYIEHNYGYTF.

This clonotype was seen a few times. The CDR3 region is CASSPRDLGADTQYF. Written as DNA, the CDR3 is TGCGCCAGCAGCCCTCGCGATCTTGGGGCAGATACGCAGTATTTT. The chain links TRBV5-1 to TRBJ2-3; unclear D gene. V lost 4 bases, J lost 4 bases, and 16 bases lay in between. CDR3 size: 15 residues. Looked up from germline, CDR1 is SGHRS and CDR2 is YFSETQ.

V usage is TRBV12-3 or TRBV12-4 and J usage is TRBJ2-1; 10 bases align to TRBD2. CDR3 size: 15 residues. Trimming at V came to 2 bases and at J to 5 bases, leaving 3 bases not matched to a gene. DNA for the CDR3: TGTGCCAGCAGTTTACTAGCGGGAGTTGACAATGAGCAGTTCTTC. It yields the protein CASSLLAGVDNEQFF.

The chain employs TRBV15 and TRBJ1-1; 9 bases line up with TRBD1. Per the germline V gene, CDR1 is LNHNV and CDR2 is YYDKDF (reference sequence). The CDR3 length is 15 residues. V was pared by 6 bases and J by 2 bases, with 7 bases of the junction left unmatched. The CDR3 loop is CATSRDRGLNTEAFF. The CDR3 bases are TGTGCCACCAGTCGCGACAGGGGGTTAAACACTGAAGCTTTCTTT.

The rearrangement links TRBV5-1 to TRBJ2-4; D is perhaps TRBD2 (6 bases). This CDR3 region has 16 residues. V was clipped by 0 bases and J by 1 base, with 11 bases between them. Germline CDR1 is SGHRS and CDR2 is YFSETQ. CDR3 sequence (DNA): TGCGCCAGCAGCTTGGCCCGACTAGATGCCAAAAACATTCAGTACTTC. Protein sequence: CASSLARLDAKNIQYF.

This rearrangement joins TRBV12-3 or TRBV12-4 to TRBJ1-4; weak D call: TRBD1 (6 bases). V was shortened by 5 bases and J by 0 bases, with 13 bases between the two germline ends. The CDR3 has 16 residues. CDR3 amino acids: CASSPDRPPTNEKLFF. The CDR3, as DNA: TGTGCCAGCAGTCCTGACAGGCCACCAACTAATGAAAAACTGTTTTTT.

The genes are TRBV7-8 and TRBJ1-6, with D possibly TRBD1 on 5 matching bases. V was cut by 1 base and J by 9 bases, with 13 bases left in between. The germline gives CDR1 SGHVS, CDR2 FQNEAQ. CDR3 length equals 15 residues. CDR3 loop: CASSLVQGGGSPLHF. CDR3 coding DNA: TGTGCCAGCAGCTTAGTTCAGGGAGGAGGTTCACCCCTCCACTTT. The full variable domain, in which reference TRBV7-8 and TRBJ1-6 provide the parts outside the CDR3, is GAGVSQSPRYKVAKRGQDVALRCDPISGHVSLFWYQQALGQGPEFLTYFQNEAQLDKSGLPSDRFFAERPEGSVSTLKIQRTQQEDSAVYLCASSLVQGGGSPLHFGNGTRLTVT.